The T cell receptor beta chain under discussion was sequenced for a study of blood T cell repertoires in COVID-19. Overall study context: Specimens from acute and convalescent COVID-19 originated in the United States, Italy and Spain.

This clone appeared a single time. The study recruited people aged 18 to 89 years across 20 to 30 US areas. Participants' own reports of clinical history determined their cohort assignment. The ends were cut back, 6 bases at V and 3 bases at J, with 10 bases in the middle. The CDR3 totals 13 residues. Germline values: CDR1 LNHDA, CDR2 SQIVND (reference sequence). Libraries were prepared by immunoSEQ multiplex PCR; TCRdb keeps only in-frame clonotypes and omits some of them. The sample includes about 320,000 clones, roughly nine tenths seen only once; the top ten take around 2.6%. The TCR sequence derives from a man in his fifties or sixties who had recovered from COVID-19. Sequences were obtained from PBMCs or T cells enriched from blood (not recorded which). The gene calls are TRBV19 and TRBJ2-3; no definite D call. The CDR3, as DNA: TGTGCCAGTAGGTCTGCCGAGACAGATACGCAGTATTTT. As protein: CASRSAETDTQYF.